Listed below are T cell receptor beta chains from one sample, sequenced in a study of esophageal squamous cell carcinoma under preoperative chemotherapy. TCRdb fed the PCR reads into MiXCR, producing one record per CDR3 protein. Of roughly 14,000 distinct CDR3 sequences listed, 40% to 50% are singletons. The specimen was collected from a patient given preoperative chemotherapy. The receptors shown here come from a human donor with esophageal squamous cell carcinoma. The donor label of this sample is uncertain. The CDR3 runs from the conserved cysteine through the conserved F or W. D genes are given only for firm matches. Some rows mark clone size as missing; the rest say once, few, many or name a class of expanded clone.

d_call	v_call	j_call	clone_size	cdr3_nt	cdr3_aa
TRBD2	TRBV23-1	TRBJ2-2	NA	TGCGCCAGCAGCTCCCAGCGGGGGAACACCGGGACGCAGTTTTTT	CASSSQRGNTGTQFF
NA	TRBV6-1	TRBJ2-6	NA	TGTGCCAGCAGTGATTGGACCTCTGGGGCCAACGTCCTGACTTTC	CASSDWTSGANVLTF
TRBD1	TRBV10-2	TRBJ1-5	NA	TGCGCCAGCAGTCAGACAGGGTCGGGGCAGCCCCAGCATTTT	CASSQTGSGQPQHF
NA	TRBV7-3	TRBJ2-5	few	TGTGCCAGCAGCCCAGACAACACAGAGACCCAGTATTTC	CASSPDNTETQYF
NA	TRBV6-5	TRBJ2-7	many	TGTGCCAGCAGCTATAGTTCCTACGAGCAGTACTTC	CASSYSSYEQYF
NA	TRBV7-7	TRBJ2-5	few	TGTGCCAGCAGCCAGGGGGCGGGGGTGGACACCTACAATGAGCAGTACTTC	CASSQGAGVDTYNEQYF
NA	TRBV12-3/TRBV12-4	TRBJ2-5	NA	TGTGCCACCACCGGGGACAACAATGAGCAGTACTTC	CATTGDNNEQYF
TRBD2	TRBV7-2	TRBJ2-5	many	TGTGCCAGCAGTCCACTGGCGGGAGTAACATATGAGCAGTACTTC	CASSPLAGVTYEQYF
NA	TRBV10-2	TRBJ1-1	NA	TGCGCCAGCAGTGATAGAGTTTCAAACACTGAAGCTTTCTTT	CASSDRVSNTEAFF
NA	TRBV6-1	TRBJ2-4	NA	TGTGCCAGCAGTGCGTCGGGGCGGGGCGCCAAAAACATTCAGTACTTC	CASSASGRGAKNIQYF
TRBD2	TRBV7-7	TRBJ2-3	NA	TGTGCCAGCAGCAGGCTAGCGGGAGTTGATACGCAGTATTTT	CASSRLAGVDTQYF
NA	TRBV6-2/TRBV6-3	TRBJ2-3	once	TGTGCCAGGAGTTTTGGGGGGCGTAGCACAGATACGCAGTATTTT	CARSFGGRSTDTQYF
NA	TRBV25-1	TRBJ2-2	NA	TGTGCCAGCAGTGGTCCGTCGACTGACTTCACCGGGGAGCTGTTTTTT	CASSGPSTDFTGELFF
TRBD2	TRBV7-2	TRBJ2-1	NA	TGTGCCAGCAGCTTAGGGCGGGGGACCTACAATGAGCAGTTCTTC	CASSLGRGTYNEQFF
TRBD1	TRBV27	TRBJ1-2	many	TGTGCCAGCAGTTTTAACAAGGGGGCGAGGACTAACTATGGCTACACCTTC	CASSFNKGARTNYGYTF
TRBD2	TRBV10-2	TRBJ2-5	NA	TGCGCCAGCAGGGGGACTAGCGGGGGTATTTGGGAGACCCAGTACTTC	CASRGTSGGIWETQYF
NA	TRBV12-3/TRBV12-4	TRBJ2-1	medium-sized	TGTGCCAGCAGTTTTTCTAGCCCTAGTAACAATGAGCAGTTCTTC	CASSFSSPSNNEQFF
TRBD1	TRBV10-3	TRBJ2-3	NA	TGTGCCAACGAGGAGCTAGGGGGCGGTAGCACAGATACGCAGTATTTT	CANEELGGGSTDTQYF
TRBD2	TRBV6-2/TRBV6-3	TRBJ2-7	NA	TGTGCCAGCAGTTTGGGGCCGCGGGAGGTCGTTCGGTACGAGCAGTACTTC	CASSLGPREVVRYEQYF
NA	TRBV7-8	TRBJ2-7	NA	TGTGCCAGCAGCTTTGGTGTGGTAGCCTTAACCTACGAGCAGTACTTC	CASSFGVVALTYEQYF
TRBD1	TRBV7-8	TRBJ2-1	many	TGTGCCAGCAGCGGACAGGTACTAGAGACCCAGTTCTTC	CASSGQVLETQFF
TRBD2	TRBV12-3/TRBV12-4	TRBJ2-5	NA	TGTGCCAGCAGCAAACTAGCGTGGGAGACCCAGTACTTC	CASSKLAWETQYF
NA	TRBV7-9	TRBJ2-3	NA	TGTGCCAGCAGCCCCGGGGGCGGGCGCTGGAGCACAGAGACGCAGTATTTC	CASSPGGGRWSTETQYF
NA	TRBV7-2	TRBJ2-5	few	TGTGCCAGCAGCTTAGCGTGGCGGGGCCCCCAAGAGACCCAGTACTTC	CASSLAWRGPQETQYF
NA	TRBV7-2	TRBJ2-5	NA	TGTGCCAGCAGGGGGCGCGGGGGCCGGGACAAAGAGACCCAGTACTTC	CASRGRGGRDKETQYF
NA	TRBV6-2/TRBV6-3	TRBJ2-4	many	TGTGCCAGCAGTAGAGTAGCCAAAAACATTCAGTACTTC	CASSRVAKNIQYF
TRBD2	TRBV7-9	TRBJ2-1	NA	TGTGCCAGCAGCTTAGGAGGGGGACTAGCGTCGGAAGTGAGGGAGCAGTTCTTC	CASSLGGGLASEVREQFF
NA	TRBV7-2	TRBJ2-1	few	TGTGCCAGCAGCTGGTCGGTCAATGAGCAGTTCTTC	CASSWSVNEQFF
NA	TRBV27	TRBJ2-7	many	TGTGCCAGCAGCTCGCCAGGGAGGAGGGATTACGAGCAGTACTTC	CASSSPGRRDYEQYF
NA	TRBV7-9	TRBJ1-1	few	TGTGCCAGCAGCTCCCCTAAAGTTTCGGCCACTGAAGCTTTCTTT	CASSSPKVSATEAFF
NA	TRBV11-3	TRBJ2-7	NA	TGTGCCAGCAGCCCGCCTCGACTAGGAAGGTACGAGCAGTACTTC	CASSPPRLGRYEQYF
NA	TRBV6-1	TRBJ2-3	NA	TGTGCCAGCTCGGCGAGTCTTCGAGCAATCGCGCAGTATTTT	CASSASLRAIAQYF
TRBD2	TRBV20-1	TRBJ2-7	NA	TGCAGTGCTAGCGAGGGGGAGCGGGAGGTCTACGAGCAGTACTTC	CSASEGEREVYEQYF
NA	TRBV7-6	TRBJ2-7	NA	TGTGCCAGCAGCTTATCAACCGGGACACTTTACAATGAGCAGTACTTC	CASSLSTGTLYNEQYF
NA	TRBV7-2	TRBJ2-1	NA	TGTGCCAGCAGCTTAGCGGAAAACAATGAGCAGTTCTTC	CASSLAENNEQFF
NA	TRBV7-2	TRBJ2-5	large	TGTGCCAGCAGCCTAGGGGGAAGCGGGTCACAAGAGACCCAGTACTTC	CASSLGGSGSQETQYF
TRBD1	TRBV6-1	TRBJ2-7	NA	TGTGCCAGCAGGCGGGACAGGGAGGCTGGAGAGCAGTACTTC	CASRRDREAGEQYF
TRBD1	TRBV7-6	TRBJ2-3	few	TGTGCCAGCAGCTTTCGGGACAGATACACAGATACGCAGTATTTT	CASSFRDRYTDTQYF
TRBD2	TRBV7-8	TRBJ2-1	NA	TGTGCCAGCAGCTTAGCTCGACTAGCGGGGGGCCTAAATGAGCAGTTCTTC	CASSLARLAGGLNEQFF
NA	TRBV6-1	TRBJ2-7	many	TGTGCCAGCAGTCCGGGGGCCCGGCCAACCTACGAGCAGTACTTC	CASSPGARPTYEQYF
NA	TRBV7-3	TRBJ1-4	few	TGTGCCAGCAGCTTAACGTTAATGAGGGGGGCTAATGAAAAACTGTTTTTT	CASSLTLMRGANEKLFF
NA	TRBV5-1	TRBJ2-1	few	TGCGCCAGCAGCTTGGCCCAAGACAGGGGGCGCGTAATGACTAGCGGCCCAGTCTTC	CASSLAQDRGRVMTSGPVF